This T cell receptor beta chain was recorded in a study of blood T cell repertoires in COVID-19 (dated by TCRdb to the early 2020s). Study-level background: Samples covering the acute and convalescent phases of COVID-19 were provided by collaborators in the United States, Italy and Spain. The material from the prospective study consisted of cDNA or gDNA derived from T cells, B-cell-depleted T cells, or PBMCs. Subjects who had been exposed to COVID-19, were actively infected with it, or had recovered from it provided the deeply sampled blood TCRbeta repertoires that made up the dataset. The repertoires were made available in a free public database intended to serve as a resource for research on the immune response to SARS-CoV-2. Samples came from the ongoing ImmuneRACE study (first 160 participants) plus 1,254 subjects from 6 global collaborators. A de-identified subject ID, COVID-19 status, age in years and sex were almost always included in the sample metadata. Where HLA class I and class II types were available, the types were taken from metadata supplied by the sample provider, not from assay-based typing. Study-level results and caveats: Clinical and demographic metadata were provided uncurated, with the amount varying by source and participant.

TCRbeta CDR3 regions were amplified from genomic DNA using the immunoSEQ Assay, a bias-controlled multiplex PCR. The study's processing was this. The number of nucleated cells in each sample was estimated by amplification of reference gene primers within the assay. To quantify the absolute abundance of each unique TCRbeta CDR3 rearrangement, sequence reads were collapsed and filtered. For each sample, productive Simpson clonality was calculated by taking the square root of Simpson's diversity index across productive rearrangements. This is the immuneACCESS table as TCRdb keeps it, with only in-frame sequences that have V and J called. A part of the clones is gone; compared with another copy, unresolved V genes explain less than half, and the rest is unexplained. V, J and clone size were drawn from that table, and D and trimming were deduced from the DNA. The sample yields 250,000 to 350,000 clones; approximately 86% were counted once. 9% to 9.5% of the sample is in the top ten clones.

Trimming leaves V shorter by 5 bases and J shorter by 4 bases, with the junction holding 2 bases beyond the gene matches. From the cysteine up to the phenylalanine, the CDR3 has a length of 13 residues. Only the CDR3 portion is preserved as DNA: 39 bases, with reading frame beginning at the first base. Collaborating institutions collected whole blood in K2EDTA tubes following their own protocols. For TCRbeta analysis, collaborator samples were shipped as frozen whole blood, as isolated PBMCs, or as DNA extracted from either sample type. The count of this clone is one. This clone's antigen is unknown. Nothing much larger sits one base from this clone, and base qualities are not available.

The receptor was derived from a man aged 18 to 30 with active or convalescent COVID-19. The material sequenced was peripheral blood. The chain links TRBV12-3 or TRBV12-4 with TRBJ1-2; 9 junctional bases match TRBD1. The CDR3 here reads CASSGDRVYGYTF. The DNA is TGTGCCAGCAGTGGGGACAGGGTCTATGGCTACACCTTC.